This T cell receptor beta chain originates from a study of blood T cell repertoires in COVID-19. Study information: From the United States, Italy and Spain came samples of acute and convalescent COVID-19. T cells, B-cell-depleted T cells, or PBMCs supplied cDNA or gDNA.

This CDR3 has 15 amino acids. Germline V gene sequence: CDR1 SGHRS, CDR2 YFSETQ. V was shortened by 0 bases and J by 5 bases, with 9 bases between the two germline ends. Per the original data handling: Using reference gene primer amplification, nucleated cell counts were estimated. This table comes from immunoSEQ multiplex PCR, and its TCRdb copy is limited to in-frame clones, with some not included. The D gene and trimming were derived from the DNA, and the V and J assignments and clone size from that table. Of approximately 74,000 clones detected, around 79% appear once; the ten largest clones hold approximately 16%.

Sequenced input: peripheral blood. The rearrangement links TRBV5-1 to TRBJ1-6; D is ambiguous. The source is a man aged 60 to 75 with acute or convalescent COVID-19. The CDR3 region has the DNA TGCGCCAGCAGCTTGGAGACTCAAGATAATTCACCCCTCCACTTT. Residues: CASSLETQDNSPLHF.